The 8 T cell receptor beta chains listed next were all sequenced from one sample in a study of cytomegalovirus exposure and HLA in healthy donors. Primers included in the PCR were 60 Vbeta and 13 Jbeta primers. Method: immunoSEQ multiplex PCR; TCRdb's copy keeps in-frame clones and lacks some. Its listing shows around 74,000 clones. Sequenced: PBMCs. The receptors were sampled from a man between 50 and 59 years old in good health and CMV-seropositive.

The rearrangement uses TRBV2 and TRBJ2-3, with D possibly TRBD2 on 5 matching bases. Germline CDR1 reads SNHLY; CDR2 reads FYNNEI. The CDR3 length is 15 residues. The V gene lost 5 bases and the J gene lost 5 bases, with 17 bases spanning the gap. The CDR3 is CASSRRRGSEDTQYF. CDR3 in DNA: TGTGCCAGCAGTCGACGGAGAGGGTCTGAAGATACGCAGTATTTT. Complete variable domain (other parts from reference TRBV2 and TRBJ2-3): EPEVTQTPSHQVTQMGQEVILRCVPISNHLYFYWYRQILGQKVEFLVSFYNNEISEKSEIFDDQFSVERPDGSNFTLKIRSTKLEDSAMYFCASSRRRGSEDTQYFGPGTRLTVL.

The chain has TRBV29-1 and TRBJ1-5, with 8 nucleotides matching TRBD1. The junction had 11 bases not matched to a gene; V was cut back by 7 bases and J by 3 bases. The CDR3 is 15 residues long. Germline lookup yields CDR1 SQVTM and CDR2 ANQGSEA. CDR3 sequence reads: CSATRGRGLNQPQHF. Written as DNA, the CDR3 is TGCAGCGCCACAAGGGGCAGGGGGCTCAATCAGCCCCAGCATTTT.

The V and J genes are TRBV5-1 and TRBJ1-1; 11 bases align to TRBD1. Germline loops: CDR1 SGHRS, CDR2 YFSETQ. V lost 4 bases to trimming and J lost 7 bases; unmatched junction nucleotides: 9. CDR3 length equals 15 residues. The chain's CDR3 is CASSTGQGALGEAFF. The CDR3 DNA reads TGCGCCAGCAGCACCGGACAGGGGGCTTTGGGTGAAGCTTTCTTT.

The rearrangement joins TRBV19 to TRBJ1-2, with 9 positions matching TRBD1. With V trimmed by 4 bases and J by 4 bases, 7 bases remained unmatched. The germline V gene has CDR1 LNHDA and CDR2 SQIVND (reference sequence). The CDR3 spans 15 residues. Here the CDR3 reads CASSTGQGTIYGYTF. CDR3 nucleotides: TGTGCCAGTAGTACCGGACAGGGGACGATCTATGGCTACACCTTC.

The V gene is TRBV5-4, the J gene TRBJ2-2; 9 nucleotides match TRBD1. The V gene's germline CDR1 is SGHNT and CDR2 YYREEE (reference sequence). This CDR3 has 15 residues. V lost 5 bases and J lost 4; bases outside the gene matches: 6. The CDR3 DNA reads as TGTGCCAGCAGGCCTGGGACAGGGCGCACCGGGGAGCTGTTTTTT. It yields the protein CASRPGTGRTGELFF.

The genes are TRBV29-1 and TRBJ1-1; tentatively, D is TRBD1 (6 bases). Germline V lookup: CDR1 SQVTM, CDR2 ANQGSEA. The CDR3 spans 12 residues. Trimming cost V 4 bases and J 4 bases, with 10 bases left between them. The CDR3 loop reads CSVAGVGTEAFF. The CDR3 coding sequence is TGCAGCGTTGCAGGGGTGGGCACTGAAGCTTTCTTT.

The chain joins TRBV30 to TRBJ2-1; the match to TRBD1 covers 8 bases. This CDR3 has 15 residues. Trimming took 0 bases from V and 5 from J; bases not matched to a gene: 6. Per the germline V gene, CDR1 is GTSNPN and CDR2 is SVGIG (reference sequence). CDR3 region: CAWSVRTGKDNEQFF. The CDR3 DNA sequence: TGTGCCTGGAGTGTACGGACAGGGAAGGACAATGAGCAGTTCTTC. The variable domain in full, completed from reference TRBV30 and TRBJ2-1, reads SQTIHQWPATLVQPVGSPLSLECTVEGTSNPNLYWYRQAAGRGLQLLFYSVGIGQISSEVPQNLSASRPQDRQFILSSKKLLLSDSGFYLCAWSVRTGKDNEQFFGPGTRLTVL.

V is TRBV28 and J is TRBJ2-6; 12 bases fit TRBD1. The germline gives CDR1 MDHEN, CDR2 SYDVKM. J lost 0 bases, V lost 7 bases, and 13 bases had no gene match. The CDR3 spans 20 residues. The CDR3 DNA is TGTGCCAGCACCCATGGGACAGGGGGCTTGAGGGACTCTGGGGCCAACGTCCTGACTTTC. Its protein product is CASTHGTGGLRDSGANVLTF. Supplemented by reference TRBV28 and TRBJ2-6, the full variable domain reads DVKVTQSSRYLVKRTGEKVFLECVQDMDHENMFWYRQDPGLGLRLIYFSYDVKMKEKGDIPEGYSVSREKKERFSLILESASTNQTSMYLCASTHGTGGLRDSGANVLTFGAGSRLTVL.